What follows are 10 T cell receptor beta chains derived from one specimen sequenced in a study of T cell responses to AZD1222 COVID-19 vaccine. Profiling relied on immunoSEQ multiplex PCR, and the TCRdb table lists in-frame clones only, not all of them. The repertoire holds about 75,000 clones, approximately 88% seen once, with about 9% in the top ten. The sample in question was peripheral blood, obtained 28 days after the second dose of the MenACWY control vaccine. These TCRs come from an adult who received the MenACWY meningococcal vaccine as a control.

The rearrangement joins TRBV4-1 to TRBJ1-2; D gene uncertain. The V gene lost 1 base and the J gene lost 2 bases, with 8 bases spanning the gap. Germline V CDR1 and CDR2: MGHRA, YSYEKL. The CDR3 contains 14 residues. CDR3 amino acids: CASSQGPINYGYTF. The CDR3 DNA sequence: TGCGCCAGCAGCCAAGGTCCGATCAACTATGGCTACACCTTC.

J is TRBJ1-5 and V is TRBV6-5; D might be TRBD1 (6 bases). V lost 6 bases, J lost 6 bases, and 18 bases lay in between. Germline assignment: CDR1 MNHEY and CDR2 SVGAGI. CDR3 length equals 15 residues. The CDR3 DNA follows: TGTGCCAGCAGCACCACAGGGAATCTCGGTCAGCCCCAGCATTTT. This encodes CASSTTGNLGQPQHF.

V is TRBV29-1 and J is TRBJ2-1, with 8 bases identical to TRBD2. Germline V gives CDR1 SQVTM, CDR2 ANQGSEA. This CDR3 comprises 12 residues. The junction had 5 bases not matched to a gene; V was cut back by 5 bases and J by 8 bases. CDR3 nucleotides: TGCAGCGTTAGCGGGGGTACAGATGAGCAGTTCTTC. Translation gives CSVSGGTDEQFF.

The chain links TRBV28 to TRBJ2-2; no definite D call. Germline V gene sequence: CDR1 MDHEN, CDR2 SYDVKM. The V gene lost 5 bases and the J gene lost 5 bases, with 9 bases spanning the gap. The CDR3 extends over 13 amino acids. CDR3 protein: CASSPLGTGELFF. The CDR3 nucleotides read TGTGCCAGCAGTCCCCTCGGGACCGGGGAGCTGTTTTTT. Full variable domain (rest looked up from reference TRBV28 and TRBJ2-2): DVKVTQSSRYLVKRTGEKVFLECVQDMDHENMFWYRQDPGLGLRLIYFSYDVKMKEKGDIPEGYSVSREKKERFSLILESASTNQTSMYLCASSPLGTGELFFGEGSRLTVL.

The chain has TRBV4-3 and TRBJ1-5; D may be TRBD1 (6 bases). The CDR3 length is 15 residues. The germline V gene has CDR1 LGHNA and CDR2 YSLEER. V lost 4 bases and J lost 2, with 12 bases in between. The CDR3 here is CASSPHTGRNQPQHF. CDR3 DNA sequence: TGCGCCAGCAGCCCACATACAGGGCGCAATCAGCCCCAGCATTTT.

The V call is TRBV6-5, the J call TRBJ1-4; no clear D. Per the germline V gene, CDR1 is MNHEY and CDR2 is SVGAGI. The length of the CDR3 is 14 residues. The V end was cut by 0 bases, the J end by 8 bases, with 10 bases between. CDR3 bases: TGTGCCAGCAGTTACTCGATGAACCGGGAAAAACTGTTTTTT. This encodes CASSYSMNREKLFF.

The gene calls are TRBV7-2 and TRBJ2-5; the D gene could be TRBD1 or TRBD2 (5 bases each). CDR1 SGHTA and CDR2 FQGNSA come from the germline V gene. CDR3 size: 15 residues. Trimming left V 3 bases short and J 1 base short, with 12 bases between. In DNA form, the CDR3 reads TGTGCCAGCAGCTTGGGACCCGGGGCCCAAGAGACCCAGTACTTC. Translation: CASSLGPGAQETQYF.

CDR3 DNA sequence: TGTGCCAGCAGGCGGACAGGGGGCTTCAATCAGCCCCAGCATTTT. Its translation is CASRRTGGFNQPQHF. The chain carries TRBV27 and TRBJ1-5, with 11 bases fitting TRBD1. The CDR3 is made up of 15 amino acids. Germline trimming cut 6 bases from V and 3 bases from J; bases unmatched to any gene: 4. The V gene's germline CDR1 is MNHEY and CDR2 SMNVEV (reference sequence).

This rearrangement joins TRBV10-1 to TRBJ2-7, with 7 bases lining up with TRBD2. Germline CDR1 WNHNN, CDR2 SYGVQD (reference sequence). The CDR3 spans 15 residues. J was trimmed by 4 bases and V by 9 bases; bases with no gene match: 15. This CDR3 is CARTDPGLTVYEQYF. CDR3 nucleotide sequence: TGCGCCAGGACTGATCCGGGACTAACAGTTTACGAGCAGTACTTC.

The chain uses TRBV6-6 and TRBJ2-2; 7 bases fit TRBD2. Germline loops: CDR1 MNHNY, CDR2 SVGAGI (reference sequence). The V segment lost 2 bases and the J segment 8 bases; nucleotides outside the gene matches: 8. This CDR3 region has 15 residues. The CDR3 DNA sequence: TGTGCCAGCAGTTACGAGGCGCGGGGGAGAGGGGAGCTGTTTTTT. This encodes CASSYEARGRGELFF.